This TCR beta chain was sequenced in a study of blood T cell repertoires in COVID-19. Produced via immunoSEQ multiplex PCR; TCRdb's table is partial and in-frame only. Of fewer than 650,000 clones listed, roughly nine tenths were seen once; the top ten hold around 7.8%. CDR1 is SGDLS and CDR2 is YYNGEE in the germline V gene. This CDR3 comprises 14 residues. V was trimmed by 2 bases and J by 6 bases, leaving 13 bases between them. The rearrangement links TRBV9 to TRBJ2-3; D uncertain. This clonotype originated in a woman aged 50 to 65 with COVID-19, enrolled during active disease. Sequences were obtained from peripheral blood. CDR3 region: CASSVQTYGDTQYF. In nucleotides, the CDR3 is TGTGCCAGCAGCGTCCAAACCTACGGGGATACGCAGTATTTT.